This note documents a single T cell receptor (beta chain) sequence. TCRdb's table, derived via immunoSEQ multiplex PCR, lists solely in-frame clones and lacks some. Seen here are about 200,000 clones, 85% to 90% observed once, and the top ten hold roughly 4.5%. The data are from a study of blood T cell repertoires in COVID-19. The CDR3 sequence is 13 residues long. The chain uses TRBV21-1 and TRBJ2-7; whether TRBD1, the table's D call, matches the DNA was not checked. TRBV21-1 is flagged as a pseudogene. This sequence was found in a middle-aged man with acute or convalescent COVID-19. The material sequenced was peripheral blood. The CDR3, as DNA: TGTGCCAGCAGCCTGGGACATCCCTACGAGCAGTACTTC. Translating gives CASSLGHPYEQYF.